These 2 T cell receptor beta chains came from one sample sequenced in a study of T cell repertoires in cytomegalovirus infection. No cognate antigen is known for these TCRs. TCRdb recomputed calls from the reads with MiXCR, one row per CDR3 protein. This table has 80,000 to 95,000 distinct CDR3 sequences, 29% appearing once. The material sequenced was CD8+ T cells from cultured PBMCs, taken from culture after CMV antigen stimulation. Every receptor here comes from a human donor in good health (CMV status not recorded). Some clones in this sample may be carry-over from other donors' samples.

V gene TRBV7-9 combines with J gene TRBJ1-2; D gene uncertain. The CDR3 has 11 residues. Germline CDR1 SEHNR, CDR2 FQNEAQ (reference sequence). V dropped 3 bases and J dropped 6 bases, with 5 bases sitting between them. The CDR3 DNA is TGTGCCAGCAGCTTGCCCCATGGCTACACCTTC. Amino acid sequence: CASSLPHGYTF.

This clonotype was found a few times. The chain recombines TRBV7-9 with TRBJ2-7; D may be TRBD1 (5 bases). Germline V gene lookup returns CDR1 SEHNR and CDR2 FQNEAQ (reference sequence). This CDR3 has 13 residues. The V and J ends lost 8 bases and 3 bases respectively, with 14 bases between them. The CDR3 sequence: CASGATASYEQYF. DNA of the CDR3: TGTGCCAGCGGAGCGACAGCTAGCTACGAGCAGTACTTC.